Listed below are T cell receptor beta chains from one sample, sequenced in a study of human T cells and chemical hapten exposure. TCRdb re-called the RACE reads with MiXCR, one entry per CDR3 protein. The sample lists about 340,000 distinct CDR3 sequences, around 6.9% occurring once. Source: whole blood, taken in connection with sensitization to the hapten diphenylcyclopropenone (DPC). The receptors were sampled from a woman aged 18-29 years with alopecia areata. Some clones in this sample may be carry-over from other donors' samples. Both conserved end residues are part of each CDR3. The D gene is left open where the match is weak. The size entry is marked missing in some rows and otherwise reads once, few, many or a size class.

cdr3_aa: CASSELPSSYGYTF; cdr3_nt: TGTGCCAGCAGTGAACTCCCAAGTTCTTATGGCTACACCTTC; d_call: NA; j_call: TRBJ1-2; clone_size: few; v_call: TRBV2
cdr3_aa: CSAGALPSTDTQYF; cdr3_nt: TGCAGTGCTGGAGCGTTACCTAGCACAGATACGCAGTATTTT; d_call: NA; j_call: TRBJ2-3; clone_size: NA; v_call: TRBV20-1
cdr3_aa: CASSLAGSGRYGYTF; cdr3_nt: TGTGCCAGCAGTTTAGCGGGGTCAGGCCGATATGGCTACACCTTC; d_call: NA; j_call: TRBJ1-2; clone_size: many; v_call: TRBV28
cdr3_aa: CASSELGSDYGYTF; cdr3_nt: TGTGCCAGCAGTGAATTGGGCAGCGACTATGGCTACACCTTC; d_call: NA; j_call: TRBJ1-2; clone_size: NA; v_call: TRBV25-1
cdr3_aa: CATKPFGTGGIESNYGYTF; cdr3_nt: TGTGCCACTAAACCCTTTGGGACAGGGGGCATCGAATCTAACTATGGCTACACCTTC; d_call: TRBD1; j_call: TRBJ1-2; clone_size: few; v_call: TRBV28
cdr3_aa: CSASGPWDNEQFF; cdr3_nt: TGCAGTGCTTCAGGTCCCTGGGACAATGAGCAGTTCTTC; d_call: NA; j_call: TRBJ2-1; clone_size: few; v_call: TRBV20-1
cdr3_aa: CASSESAWGDTEAFF; cdr3_nt: TGCGCCAGCAGTGAGTCGGCTTGGGGGGACACTGAAGCTTTCTTT; d_call: NA; j_call: TRBJ1-1; clone_size: NA; v_call: TRBV10-2
cdr3_aa: CAISGTRDSNQPQHF; cdr3_nt: TGTGCCATCAGTGGAACCAGGGATAGCAATCAGCCCCAGCATTTT; d_call: NA; j_call: TRBJ1-5; clone_size: many; v_call: TRBV10-3
cdr3_aa: CASRLVTANTEAFF; cdr3_nt: TGCGCCAGCAGACTAGTTACAGCAAACACTGAAGCTTTCTTT; d_call: NA; j_call: TRBJ1-1; clone_size: few; v_call: TRBV5-1
cdr3_aa: CASSLVRAVSYGYTF; cdr3_nt: TGTGCCAGCAGTTTAGTCCGTGCGGTATCCTATGGCTACACCTTC; d_call: NA; j_call: TRBJ1-2; clone_size: many; v_call: TRBV28
cdr3_aa: CASSLVDRGEETQYF; cdr3_nt: TGTGCCAGCAGCTTAGTGGACAGGGGCGAAGAGACCCAGTACTTC; d_call: TRBD1; j_call: TRBJ2-5; clone_size: NA; v_call: TRBV7-9
cdr3_aa: CVSSEVVRNEQFF; cdr3_nt: TGTGTCAGCAGTGAAGTCGTCCGGAATGAGCAGTTCTTC; d_call: NA; j_call: TRBJ2-1; clone_size: NA; v_call: TRBV6-1
cdr3_aa: CASSPPASAKNIQYF; cdr3_nt: TGTGCCAGCTCACCACCCGCCTCAGCCAAAAACATTCAGTACTTC; d_call: NA; j_call: TRBJ2-4; clone_size: NA; v_call: TRBV18
cdr3_aa: CASSGTSGGATDTQYF; cdr3_nt: TGTGCCAGCAGTGGGACTAGCGGGGGGGCGACAGATACGCAGTATTTT; d_call: TRBD2; j_call: TRBJ2-3; clone_size: many; v_call: TRBV28
cdr3_aa: CATSDRTSGGSYNEQFF; cdr3_nt: TGTGCCACCAGTGATCGGACTAGCGGGGGCTCCTACAATGAGCAGTTCTTC; d_call: TRBD2; j_call: TRBJ2-1; clone_size: few; v_call: TRBV24-1
cdr3_aa: CASSSNSPLHF; cdr3_nt: TGTGCCAGCAGCAGTAATTCACCCCTCCACTTT; d_call: NA; j_call: TRBJ1-6; clone_size: many; v_call: TRBV6-6
cdr3_aa: CASTLGLPGNYGYTF; cdr3_nt: TGTGCCAGCACTCTGGGTCTCCCCGGAAACTATGGCTACACCTTC; d_call: NA; j_call: TRBJ1-2; clone_size: many; v_call: TRBV12-3/TRBV12-4
cdr3_aa: CSARGAHFSNQPQHF; cdr3_nt: TGCAGTGCTAGAGGGGCGCATTTTAGCAATCAGCCCCAGCATTTT; d_call: NA; j_call: TRBJ1-5; clone_size: NA; v_call: TRBV20-1
cdr3_aa: CATDTQYF; cdr3_nt: TGTGCCACAGATACGCAGTATTTT; d_call: NA; j_call: TRBJ2-3; clone_size: NA; v_call: TRBV7-9